Below, 17 T cell receptor beta chains from the same sample are listed, as sequenced in a study of T cells in Graves' hyperthyroidism and ophthalmopathy. Amplified TCR beta CDR3 regions came from RNA transcripts. An initial round of RT-PCR targeting the TCR CDR3 relied on the HTBI primer set. TCRdb fed the multiplex PCR reads into MiXCR, producing one record per CDR3 protein. Here the sample spans hundreds of thousands of distinct CDR3 sequences, roughly 15% being singletons. Specimen: blood. The origin of the receptors is a woman aged 18 to 35 with Graves' hyperthyroidism.

This clonotype was seen at least ten times. The chain uses TRBV20-1 and TRBJ2-5; 7 bases are shared with TRBD1. Germline CDR1 is DFQATT and CDR2 is SNEGSKA (reference sequence). The CDR3 is 14 residues long. V shed 6 bases and J 2 bases; nucleotides not matched to a gene: 9. The CDR3 DNA sequence: TGCAGTGCGATAAGACAGGGAAGACAAGAGACCCAGTACTTC. Protein product: CSAIRQGRQETQYF.

This clonotype was seen a few times. The chain employs TRBV5-6 and TRBJ2-7, with D hard to call. CDR3 length: 15 amino acids. The V gene's germline CDR1 is SGHDT and CDR2 YYEEEE. Trimming shortened V by 0 bases and J by 3 bases, and 13 bases separated the two germline ends. CDR3 DNA: TGTGCCAGCAGCTTGGATATTGGGGTTTTCTACGAGCAGTACTTC. This gives the protein CASSLDIGVFYEQYF.

This clonotype was recorded a few times. The rearrangement joins TRBV5-1 to TRBJ2-7; no definite D call. The CDR3 has 15 amino acids. Trimming stripped 0 bases from V and 0 bases from J, with 10 bases between. The germline V gene encodes CDR1 SGHRS and CDR2 YFSETQ. The CDR3 loop reads CASSLVPSSSYEQYF. The DNA of the CDR3 is TGCGCCAGCAGCTTGGTCCCCAGTAGCTCCTACGAGCAGTACTTC.

This clonotype has just a few counts. This chain joins TRBV27 and TRBJ1-2; maybe TRBD1 (6 bases). Trimming stripped 5 bases from V and 7 bases from J, with 14 bases between. This CDR3 is 13 amino acids long. Germline V lookup: CDR1 MNHEY, CDR2 SMNVEV (reference sequence). Written as DNA, the CDR3 is TGTGCCAGCAGTGTAACAGGGTTTCGTGGCTACACCTTC. Its translation: CASSVTGFRGYTF.

At least ten counts were recorded for this clonotype. The chain uses TRBV12-3 or TRBV12-4 and TRBJ1-1; TRBD1 might be the D (6 bases). The CDR3 loop spans 18 amino acids. Between the trimmed V and J ends, which lost 3 bases and 0 bases, there was a span of 20 bases. The CDR3 region is CASSFGGGFIGVNTEAFF. The CDR3 nucleotides read TGTGCCAGCAGTTTTGGCGGGGGCTTCATAGGAGTGAACACTGAAGCTTTCTTT.

There are a few counts of this clonotype. This chain uses TRBV18 with TRBJ2-2; D is uncertain. Trimming removed 5 bases from V and 4 bases from J, with 11 bases in between. The germline gives CDR1 KGHSH, CDR2 LQKENI. This CDR3 has 14 amino acids. The CDR3 DNA reads TGTGCCAGCTCATCGATAGGGTTCACCGGGGAGCTGTTTTTT. Its protein product is CASSSIGFTGELFF.

This clonotype has only a few counts. V usage is TRBV5-8 and J usage is TRBJ2-1, with D possibly TRBD2 on 6 matching bases. Germline-derived CDR1 and CDR2 are SGHTS and YDEGEE. Trimming took 4 bases from V and 8 from J, leaving 13 bases between them. The CDR3 extends over 13 amino acids. The CDR3, as DNA: TGTGCCAGCAGCCGCCGGGGGACGGATGAGCAGTTCTTC. Translating it yields CASSRRGTDEQFF.

The V and J genes are TRBV19 and TRBJ2-2, with D tentatively TRBD2 (5 bases). Trimming shortened V by 5 bases and J by 3 bases, and 10 bases separated the two germline ends. Germline lookup yields CDR1 LNHDA and CDR2 SQIVND (reference sequence). The CDR3 covers 14 residues. In nucleotides, the CDR3 is TGTGCCAGTAGTCCCTGGCGGGACACCGGGGAGCTGTTTTTT. Translation gives CASSPWRDTGELFF.

This chain joins TRBV20-1 and TRBJ2-7; TRBD2 matches 11 bases. V was clipped by 5 bases and J by 3 bases; unmatched bases: 6. This CDR3 spans 14 amino acids. Germline V gene data show CDR1 as DFQATT and CDR2 as SNEGSKA (reference sequence). The DNA of the CDR3 is TGCAGTGCTCCTCATAGCGGGAGGGGCTACGAGCAGTACTTC. It codes for CSAPHSGRGYEQYF.

This clonotype occurred many times. The gene calls are TRBV19 and TRBJ2-7; 9 nucleotides align to TRBD1. Germline CDR1 LNHDA, CDR2 SQIVND (reference sequence). J was trimmed by 0 bases and V by 3 bases; bases with no gene match: 6. The CDR3 loop spans 16 amino acids. The CDR3 spells CASSIAGTGNSYEQYF. The CDR3, as DNA: TGTGCCAGTAGTATTGCCGGGACAGGGAACTCCTACGAGCAGTACTTC.

This clonotype was detected many times. The rearrangement links TRBV6-1 to TRBJ1-1; D gene unclear. Trimming removed 2 bases at V and 1 base at J, with 8 bases between. Germline V gene data show CDR1 as MNHNS and CDR2 as SASEGT. This CDR3 has 14 amino acids. The chain's CDR3 is CASSENWRNTEAFF. The CDR3 nucleotides are TGTGCCAGCAGTGAAAATTGGAGGAACACTGAAGCTTTCTTT.

This clonotype was seen at least ten times. This chain uses TRBV2 with TRBJ2-1; TRBD2 aligns across 11 bases. The CDR3 has 14 residues. After removal of 6 bases from V and 4 bases from J, the junction contained 2 bases not matched to a gene. Germline CDR1 reads SNHLY; CDR2 reads FYNNEI. The CDR3 protein is CASRTSGTYNEQFF. The CDR3 DNA is TGTGCCAGCAGGACTAGCGGGACTTACAATGAGCAGTTCTTC.

This clonotype was seen many times. This sequence joins TRBV28 and TRBJ2-7; 7 bases are shared with TRBD1. The V and J ends lost 5 bases and 3 bases, in that order; junction bases with no gene match: 10. The CDR3 is made up of 15 amino acids. Germline values: CDR1 MDHEN, CDR2 SYDVKM. Here the CDR3 reads CASSTPTGSRYEQYF. Written as DNA, the CDR3 is TGTGCCAGCAGTACCCCGACAGGGAGCCGCTACGAGCAGTACTTC.

This clonotype was seen a few times. This chain connects TRBV19 to TRBJ2-7, with TRBD2 as a possible D gene (6 bases). V was cut by 1 base and J by 2 bases, with 12 bases left in between. The CDR3 has 15 amino acids. Germline CDR1 LNHDA, CDR2 SQIVND (reference sequence). The CDR3 DNA follows: TGTGCCAGTAGTATAGCCGGGGGAGGAACCTACGAGCAGTACTTC. As protein: CASSIAGGGTYEQYF.

This clonotype was observed a few times. This chain connects TRBV10-2 to TRBJ2-4; TRBD2 matches 7 bases. After removal of 5 bases from V and 8 bases from J, the junction contained 6 bases not matched to a gene. CDR3 length equals 13 residues. In germline, CDR1 is WSHSY, CDR2 SAAADI. The CDR3 region is CASSLSGPDIQYF. In DNA, the CDR3 is TGCGCCAGCAGTCTTAGCGGGCCCGACATTCAGTACTTC.

The rearrangement links TRBV4-1 to TRBJ1-4; TRBD1 matches 10 bases. J lost 3 bases, V lost 3 bases, and 4 bases had no gene match. Germline V gives CDR1 MGHRA, CDR2 YSYEKL. The CDR3 is 16 amino acids. For the CDR3, the DNA is TGCGCCAGCAGCCAGACAGGACAGGGGGCTAATGAAAAACTGTTTTTT. Protein: CASSQTGQGANEKLFF.

In regard to this clonotype: This may be a read error, as it is one base from a much larger clone. The chain links TRBV20-1 to TRBJ2-4; D possibly matches TRBD1 or TRBD2 (5 bases each). Trimming pared 6 bases from V and 9 bases from J, leaving 24 bases between. Germline CDR1 is DFQATT and CDR2 is SNEGSKA (reference sequence). This CDR3 region has 15 residues. CDR3 residues: CSATPGPEVGSIQYF. The CDR3, as DNA: TGCAGTGCGACCCCGGGACCCGAGGTGGGAAGCATTCAGTACTTC.